Included here is one TCR beta chain sequence, with context. This clonotype has a handful of counts. Its antigen is still unknown. The input lacks base qualities; no much larger clone sits a single base away. V is pared back by 4 bases and J by 4 bases, with 16 bases lying between the germline termini. CDR3 length: 15 amino acids, cysteine to phenylalanine. Of all the DNA, just the CDR3 is kept, 45 bases in frame from base 1. CDR1 SGHVS and CDR2 FQNEAQ were looked up in the germline V gene. This record comes from a study of human T cells and chemical hapten exposure (dated by TCRdb to about 2021). General notes on the study: For sensitization, 2% DPC in acetone was applied to a 2 cm by 2 cm area of upper inner arm skin. Weekly therapeutic DPC doses were additionally applied to the scalp of patients throughout the approximately 25-week study period. Patch testing on the upper back used Finn chambers containing 0.01% DPC, with scoring done after 6 days according to International Contact Dermatitis Research Group standards. The mostly female patient cohort included alopecia areata with under or over 50% scalp involvement, alopecia totalis and alopecia universalis. Libraries were combined into a pool for sequencing, and differences in TCR yield between samples came mainly from small differences in library volumes within the pool. In alopecia patients, the study followed how the peripheral blood TCR repertoire changed in vivo over primary and secondary sensitization to diphenylcyclopropenone (DPC), a hapten. Patient blood was sampled pre-sensitization (week 0) and at 2, 6 and about 24 weeks after DPC sensitization. Twenty-nine alopecia patients gave blood for TCR sequencing at one to four time points (pre-sensitization, 2, 6 and 24 weeks). What the research found in general, with its limitations: Repeated subsampling changed both the strength of the expansion versus patch-test correlation and the threshold at which that correlation became significant. No change with DPC sensitization was found in the number of TCRs above 1 in 1000 frequency, and no evidence of global repertoire structure alterations was found. Significantly more large CDR3 similarity clusters were formed by expanded TCRs than by pre-sensitization or healthy control sets, consistent with antigen-driven responses. A positive correlation was found between the number of PT1 expanded TCRs and patch test score, with significance reached at thresholds 8, 16 and 32 but not 4. Alopecia, a presumed autoimmune disease, was present in all patients, so the immune response of the patients might differ from that of healthy individuals.

Sample time point, as interpreted from the label and publication: patch test 2, 6 weeks after DPC sensitization. The treatment or condition label of this sample denotes: therapeutic diphenylcyclopropenone sensitization with weekly scalp DPC. At each patch-test visit, blood was drawn before the patch test was applied. To be eligible, patients had to be aged 18 to 70, diagnosed with alopecia and judged suitable for DPC therapy, while pregnant patients were excluded. Unfractionated whole blood was collected in Tempus Blood RNA tubes, and total RNA was extracted from that blood. Receptors were amplified or captured by RACE. Sequencing relied on a NextSeq 500. During library preparation, unique molecular identifiers were attached to individual cDNA molecules so that TCRs could be counted quantitatively and reproducibly. Each blood RNA sample was used to sequence both TCR alpha and TCR beta chains. As for the authors' bioinformatics: The median number of TCRs per sample was roughly 100,000, ranging from roughly 20,000 to 700,000. The Decombinator software suite was used to annotate V, J and CDR3 in the TCR reads. To make PS versus PT1 abundance plots, every sample was subsampled to the same number of TCRs (28,000). Expanded TCRs were defined as absent before sensitization and observed at least eight times at the 2-week time point. The raw public data were reprocessed by TCRdb itself: fastp quality trimming at Q25, MiXCR clonotype calling, in-frame beta chains only. A single entry per CDR3 protein holds the most common genes and DNA from its merged rows. TCRdb's processing, not the authors', yielded these V and J calls. The sample records a few hundred thousand distinct CDR3 sequences, more than 5% of which are singletons. The ten largest make up about 5.4% of the sample.

The chain is made from TRBV7-8 and TRBJ2-5; confidence is insufficient to name the D gene. The sample in question was whole blood, obtained in connection with sensitization to the hapten diphenylcyclopropenone (DPC). The clonotype comes from a woman between 18 and 29 years old with alopecia areata. Some clones in this sample may be carry-over from other donors' samples. DNA sequence: TGTGCCAGCAGCTCCGGTCTGGCGGTATCAGAGACCCAGTACTTC. This yields the protein CASSSGLAVSETQYF.